The 19 T cell receptor beta chains below all came from one sample that was sequenced in a study of CD8 T cells in Susac syndrome. Reverse transcription of about 0.45 to 1 ug RNA was performed with random hexamers. TCRdb re-called the immunoSEQ multiplex PCR reads through MiXCR, storing one row per CDR3 protein. This sample carries about 160,000 distinct CDR3 sequences, around 95% of them seen once, and the ten largest clones take 0.095% to 0.15%. Sequences were obtained from CD4+ T cells from PBMCs. These receptor sequences come from a human donor with Susac syndrome.

This clonotype was observed once. The chain is built from TRBV6-2 or TRBV6-3 and TRBJ2-7; no reliable D call. V was trimmed by 2 bases and J by 2 bases, leaving 10 bases between them. Germline V gene lookup returns CDR1 MNHEY and CDR2 SVGEGT. This CDR3 spans 14 amino acids. CDR3 DNA sequence: TGTGCCAGCAGTTACAGGCAGACACCCTACGAGCAGTACTTC. Translating it yields CASSYRQTPYEQYF.

This chain joins TRBV27 and TRBJ2-1; D not resolved. The CDR3 consists of 15 residues. V was trimmed by 5 bases and J by 12 bases, leaving 23 bases between them. Germline V gene data show CDR1 as MNHEY and CDR2 as SMNVEV (reference sequence). The CDR3, as DNA: TGTGCCAGCAGTGTCCTCGGGCAGGTGAGGTATAGGCAGTTCTTC. Translating it yields CASSVLGQVRYRQFF.

The chain recombines TRBV2 with TRBJ2-7; 7 bases map to TRBD1. Germline V gene sequence: CDR1 SNHLY, CDR2 FYNNEI. There are 14 residues in the CDR3. V dropped 6 bases and J dropped 3; count of bases not matched to a gene: 8. DNA of the CDR3: TGTGCCAGCAGGGGACAGCCACTAAACTACGAGCAGTACGTC. Translating it yields CASRGQPLNYEQYV.

For the CDR3, the DNA is TGTGCCAGCAGGCCCTGGGACTCTAACTATGGCTACACCTTC. It specifies CASRPWDSNYGYTF. The rearrangement links TRBV28 to TRBJ1-2; weak D call: TRBD1 (5 bases). The V end lost 6 bases, the J end lost 0 bases, and 11 bases lay between the germline ends. This CDR3 comprises 14 residues. Germline values: CDR1 MDHEN, CDR2 SYDVKM.

The chain couples TRBV20-1 to TRBJ2-7; D uncertain. Trimming left V 5 bases short and J 8 bases short, with 13 bases between. This CDR3 has 11 amino acids. The germline V gene has CDR1 DFQATT and CDR2 SNEGSKA (reference sequence). The CDR3 protein is CSARQLGQQYF. The CDR3 DNA reads as TGCAGTGCTCGGCAACTCGGGCAGCAGTACTTC.

This clonotype came up once. This rearrangement joins TRBV29-1 to TRBJ1-3; D is possibly TRBD1 (5 bases). V dropped 6 bases and J dropped 1 base, with 7 bases sitting between them. Per the germline V gene, CDR1 is SQVTM and CDR2 is ANQGSEA. The CDR3 extends over 12 amino acids. CDR3: CSVRESGNTIYF. CDR3 bases: TGCAGCGTCAGGGAGTCTGGAAACACCATATATTTT.

The V gene is TRBV9, the J gene TRBJ2-1, with D uncertain. The CDR3 is made up of 16 amino acids. Trimming removed 4 bases at V and 5 bases at J, with 19 bases between. Germline V gene lookup returns CDR1 SGDLS and CDR2 YYNGEE. The CDR3 region is CASSPRTFTHNNEQFF. CDR3 nucleotide sequence: TGTGCCAGCAGCCCCCGTACTTTTACCCACAACAATGAGCAGTTCTTC.

The chain joins TRBV10-3 to TRBJ2-1; 16 bases align to TRBD2. This CDR3 is built from 16 residues. V was clipped by 6 bases and J by 8 bases; unmatched bases: 7. Germline loops: CDR1 ENHRY, CDR2 SYGVKD. The CDR3 loop reads CAISGTSGRAGDEQFF. The DNA of the CDR3 is TGTGCCATCAGCGGGACTAGCGGGAGGGCCGGGGATGAGCAGTTCTTC.

The chain couples TRBV30 to TRBJ1-4; no clear D gene. The CDR3 runs 15 residues. V shed 5 bases and J shed 3 bases, with 16 bases lying between them. The V gene's germline CDR1 is GTSNPN and CDR2 SVGIG (reference sequence). This CDR3 reads CAWSMQDLPNEKLFF. The DNA for the CDR3 is TGTGCCTGGTCAATGCAGGACCTACCTAATGAAAAACTGTTTTTT.

The chain employs TRBV14 and TRBJ2-5; perhaps D is TRBD1 or TRBD2 (5 bases each). The germline V and J ends were trimmed by 4 bases and 4 bases, with 16 bases remaining between them. CDR1 is SGHDN, CDR2 FVKESK, per germline. The CDR3 length is 15 residues. CDR3 loop: CASSPRFGAGETQYF. The CDR3 nucleotides read TGTGCCAGCAGCCCAAGATTTGGGGCGGGAGAGACCCAGTACTTC.

This clonotype is a singleton in its sample. The V gene is TRBV6-1, the J gene TRBJ2-5; perhaps D is TRBD1 or TRBD2 (6 bases each). This CDR3 region has 13 residues. V lost 5 bases, J lost 4 bases, and 11 bases lay in between. The germline V gene has CDR1 MNHNS and CDR2 SASEGT. CDR3 amino acids: CASSIQGGETQYF. The CDR3 region has the DNA TGTGCCAGCAGTATACAGGGAGGAGAGACCCAGTACTTC.

This chain uses TRBV7-6 with TRBJ2-3; 8 bases are a match to TRBD1. V dropped 5 bases and J dropped 4; count of bases not matched to a gene: 14. The CDR3 consists of 17 residues. Germline V CDR1 and CDR2: SGHVS, FNYEAQ. CDR3 sequence reads: CASSETMTGASPDTQYF. The CDR3 DNA reads as TGTGCCAGCAGCGAGACTATGACAGGGGCGTCCCCAGATACGCAGTATTTT.

This chain joins TRBV24-1 and TRBJ2-3; D call uncertain. With 9 bases removed from V and 3 bases from J, the gap between germline ends came to 12 bases. The CDR3 is made up of 13 amino acids. Looked up from germline, CDR1 is KGHDR and CDR2 is SFDVKD. CDR3 in DNA: TGTGCCACCGGAATAGCCGTAACAGATACGCAGTATTTT. It is translated as CATGIAVTDTQYF.

The CDR3 sequence: CASSLVSGQIEAFF. Written as DNA, the CDR3 is TGTGCCAGCAGCTTAGTCTCAGGGCAGATTGAAGCTTTCTTT. This chain links TRBV7-9 with TRBJ1-1; D might be TRBD1 (5 bases). Germline V gene data show CDR1 as SEHNR and CDR2 as FQNEAQ (reference sequence). V was clipped by 1 base and J by 7 bases, with 13 bases between them. This CDR3 has 14 residues.

The chain is built from TRBV4-1 and TRBJ2-1, with 9 nucleotides matching TRBD1. Per germline, CDR1 MGHRA and CDR2 YSYEKL. Trimming at V came to 1 base and at J to 8 bases, leaving 12 bases not matched to a gene. The CDR3 consists of 17 residues. CDR3 residues: CASSQVLRDRVFDEQFF. The CDR3 region has the DNA TGCGCCAGCAGCCAAGTCTTAAGGGACAGGGTCTTCGATGAGCAGTTCTTC.

V gene TRBV7-9 combines with J gene TRBJ2-3; D not certain. In germline, CDR1 is SEHNR, CDR2 FQNEAQ (reference sequence). This CDR3 contains 14 residues. Trimming left V 0 bases short and J 2 bases short, with 6 bases between. CDR3 amino acids: CASSLAAITDTQYF. The CDR3 DNA follows: TGTGCCAGCAGCTTAGCCGCTATCACAGATACGCAGTATTTT.

This rearrangement joins TRBV20-1 to TRBJ2-1; either TRBD1 or TRBD2 may supply D (5 bases each). Trimming pared 3 bases from V and 5 bases from J, leaving 17 bases between. This CDR3 comprises 15 residues. Germline CDR1 and CDR2: DFQATT and SNEGSKA (reference sequence). CDR3 region: CSASGVGVGNNEQFF. CDR3 sequence (DNA): TGCAGTGCTAGTGGTGTGGGGGTTGGAAACAATGAGCAGTTCTTC.

The rearrangement joins TRBV27 to TRBJ1-5; 8 positions agree with TRBD1. The CDR3 has 14 amino acids. Germline V gives CDR1 MNHEY, CDR2 SMNVEV (reference sequence). J gave up 7 bases and V 8 bases, and 10 bases lay outside the gene matches. CDR3 protein: CASGSQGAVQPQHF. DNA of the CDR3: TGTGCCAGCGGGAGTCAGGGGGCGGTACAGCCCCAGCATTTT.

This chain links TRBV15 with TRBJ1-2; TRBD1 aligns across 9 bases. With 0 bases clipped from V and 6 bases from J, the junction kept 2 bases outside the gene matches. CDR3 length: 14 amino acids. Germline CDR1 LNHNV, CDR2 YYDKDF (reference sequence). CDR3 in amino acids: CATSREGQGHGYTF. For the CDR3, the DNA is TGTGCCACCAGCAGAGAGGGACAGGGTCATGGCTACACCTTC.